One sample yielded the 10 T cell receptor beta chains listed below, sequenced in a study of tumor and adjacent non-tumor tissue in lung cancer. RNA was extracted from bulk tissue without any cell sorting. A modified ARM-PCR protocol with three rounds of nested PCR amplified TCRbeta. Via MiXCR, TCRdb re-called the multiplex PCR reads, giving one row per CDR3 protein. This sample has about 200,000 distinct CDR3 sequences, with 60% to 85% found just once. The specimen was lung tumor tissue. The receptors stem from a man aged 55-75 years with non-small cell lung cancer.

The rearrangement links TRBV20-1 to TRBJ2-3; D not certain. Matching the DNA end better, TRBJ1-5 makes the J call doubtful. CDR1 is DFQATT, CDR2 SNEGSKA, per germline (reference sequence). The CDR3 spans 17 residues. The CDR3 region is CSASGVAGAGLTDTQHF. In nucleotides, the CDR3 is TGCAGTGCGTCGGGAGTAGCGGGAGCGGGCCTCACAGATACGCAGCATTTT.

Points on this clonotype: At one end, the junction sequence differs from germline, possibly due to a read error. The chain employs TRBV6-1 and TRBJ2-1, with TRBD2 matching 9 bases. CDR1 is MNHNS, CDR2 SASEGT, per germline. The CDR3 is 15 amino acids. CDR3: CVSSEQTSGHNEQFF. The CDR3 nucleotides read TGTGTCAGCAGTGAACAGACTAGCGGACACAATGAGCAGTTCTTC.

Concerning this clonotype itself: A read error may be the cause here, since a much bigger clone is one base away. CDR3 nucleotides: TGCAGTGCTAGAACTGAGCGGGGGGTCTACAATGGGCAGTTCTTC. Protein sequence: CSARTERGVYNGQFF. The chain joins TRBV20-1 to TRBJ2-1; 9 bases are a match to TRBD2. The CDR3 is 15 amino acids. Per germline, CDR1 DFQATT and CDR2 SNEGSKA (reference sequence).

This clonotype was detected a few times. A read error may produce the germline difference seen at one junction end. The chain carries TRBV6-5 and TRBJ1-3; a possible D gene is TRBD1 (6 bases). This CDR3 spans 18 amino acids. Germline CDR1 reads MNHEY; CDR2 reads SVGAGI. The DNA for the CDR3 is TGTGCCAGCAGTTACTCGGGGGGGGTCGGGGGCTCTGGAAACGCCATATATTTT. This codes for CASSYSGGVGGSGNAIYF.

A note on this clonotype: A read error may account for a junction end that differs from germline. The chain recombines TRBV4-3 with TRBJ2-6, with 7 nucleotides matching TRBD1. Germline loops: CDR1 LGHNA, CDR2 YSLEER. The CDR3 totals 16 residues. The CDR3 sequence: CASSQDRISGVNVLTF. The CDR3 nucleotides are TGCGCCAGCAGCCAGGACAGGATCTCTGGGGTCAACGTCCTGACTTTC.

The gene calls are TRBV6-5 and TRBJ1-3; 11 bases match TRBD1. Germline loops: CDR1 MNHEY, CDR2 SVGAGI. This CDR3 comprises 18 residues. V trimming: 1 base; J trimming: 0 bases; junction bases outside the gene matches: 5. The chain's CDR3 is CASSYFPDRGLSGNTIYF. In DNA, the CDR3 is TGTGCCAGCAGTTACTTTCCGGACAGGGGGCTCTCTGGAAACACCATATATTTT.

The CDR3 loop is CASSQSTQRSYEQYF. The CDR3 DNA reads TGTGCCAGCAGCCAGTCCACACAGAGAAGCTACGAGCAGTACTTC. The chain links TRBV11-3 to TRBJ2-7; no definite D call. The CDR3 consists of 15 residues. The V and J ends lost 5 bases and 3 bases respectively, with 17 bases between them. Germline V gives CDR1 SGHNT, CDR2 YENEEA.

Regarding this clonotype: A much more abundant neighbour one base away suggests this may be a read error. This CDR3 fails to terminate in the conserved phenylalanine or tryptophan, so it likely reflects a read error. The chain carries TRBV6-1 and TRBJ1-1; D gene ambiguous. Germline loops: CDR1 MNHNS, CDR2 SASEGT. CDR3 length: 13 amino acids. Trimming cost V 3 bases and J 7 bases, with 12 bases left between them. The CDR3 DNA follows: TGTGCCAGCAGTGAGGTGGCAGCCCTTGAAGCTTTCTCT. It is translated as CASSEVAALEAFS.

Remarks on this clonotype: One end of the junction is discordant with germline, which a read error may explain. The chain combines TRBV11-2 with TRBJ1-6; no reliable D call. The germline V gene has CDR1 SGHAT and CDR2 FQNNGV. CDR3 size: 16 residues. In DNA form, the CDR3 reads TGTGCCAGCAGCTCCCGAGTTAATGTATGGAATTCACCTCTCCACTTT. Its translation is CASSSRVNVWNSPLHF.

As to this clonotype: This could be a read error, since a much larger clone is one nucleotide away. V usage is TRBV12-3 or TRBV12-4 and J usage is TRBJ2-3; D perhaps matches TRBD1 (6 bases). This CDR3 region has 15 residues. The V end was cut by 5 bases, the J end by 15 bases, with 27 bases between. The CDR3 bases are TGTGCCAGCAGTCCCCGGGCAGGGGCTGAAGGGAAGCATTATTTT. Translation: CASSPRAGAEGKHYF.